The T cell receptor (beta chain) described here comes from a study of blood T cell repertoires in COVID-19 (dated by TCRdb to 2020 to 2022). Notes on the research overall: Samples covering the acute and convalescent phases of COVID-19 were provided by collaborators in the United States, Italy and Spain. The samples were drawn from the first 160 participants of the ongoing ImmuneRACE study and from 1,254 subjects provided by 6 global collaborators. The repertoires were made available in a free public database intended to serve as a resource for research on the immune response to SARS-CoV-2. The prospective study material was composed of cDNA or gDNA derived from T cells, B-cell-depleted T cells, or PBMCs. Sample metadata almost always included a de-identified subject ID, COVID-19 status, age in years and sex. Subjects who had been exposed to COVID-19, were actively infected with it, or had recovered from it provided the deeply sampled blood TCRbeta repertoires that made up the dataset. Where HLA class I and class II types were available, the types were taken from metadata supplied by the sample provider, not from assay-based typing.

What the work shows at the level of the full study, not this receptor alone: The amount of clinical and demographic metadata varied by source and participant and was provided uncurated.

The immunoSEQ Assay, a bias-controlled multiplex PCR, was used to amplify TCRbeta CDR3 regions from genomic DNA. Per the original workflow: The number of nucleated cells in each sample was estimated by amplification of reference gene primers within the assay. To quantify the absolute abundance of each unique TCRbeta CDR3 rearrangement, sequence reads were collapsed and filtered. For each sample, productive Simpson clonality was calculated as the square root of Simpson's diversity index across productive rearrangements. Drawn from immuneACCESS, this table holds only the in-frame rearrangements with V and J called that TCRdb kept. Clones are partly lost; checked studies trace under half to an unresolved V gene and leave the rest unexplained. The D gene and trimming were derived from the DNA, and the V and J assignments and clone size from that table. The sample includes 110,000 or so clones, with roughly 85% observed a single time. About 20% of the sample comes from the top ten.

A few counts support this clone. Its antigen is not yet known. Nothing much larger sits one base from this clone, and base qualities are not available. Each collaborating institution followed its own protocols to collect whole blood in K2EDTA tubes. For TCRbeta analysis, collaborators shipped samples in one of three forms: frozen whole blood, isolated PBMCs, or DNA extracted from either of those sample types. Based on the germline V gene, the CDR1 and CDR2 sequences are SGHRS and YFSETQ. Deletion took 4 bases off V and 9 bases off J, with a span of 11 bases between the germline ends. The CDR3 starts with the cysteine, ends with the phenylalanine, and has 12 residues. Left in the record is the CDR3 DNA by itself, 36 bases read in frame from the first base.

What was sequenced was peripheral blood. The sequence links TRBV5-1 to TRBJ1-3, and the D gene may be TRBD1, 5 bases matching. The receptor was derived from an older woman with acute or convalescent COVID-19. CDR3 protein: CASSETGGTIYF. The nucleotide sequence reads as follows: TGCGCCAGCAGCGAAACAGGCGGCACCATATATTTT.